This entry lists 20 T cell receptor beta chains sequenced from one sample in a study of T-cell reconstitution after alpha-beta-depleted transplantation in children. Researchers prepared the TCRbeta library using unique molecular identifiers, the study reports. TCRdb redid the calling of the PCR reads with MiXCR, one entry per CDR3 protein. The data hold about 110,000 distinct CDR3 sequences, with approximately 10% observed a single time. Sequenced here: PBMCs, sampled before TCRalphabeta/CD19-depleted stem cell transplant. The receptors were sampled from a boy between 2 and 10 years old with acute lymphoblastic leukemia, due to receive a stem cell transplant.

This clonotype was detected ten times or more. The chain couples TRBV5-1 to TRBJ2-7; 9 bases align to TRBD2. Looked up from germline, CDR1 is SGHRS and CDR2 is YFSETQ. This CDR3 spans 14 amino acids. Unmatched junction bases numbered 3, after V lost 3 bases and J lost 2 bases. CDR3 coding DNA: TGCGCCAGCAGCTGGGGACTAGCAACCTACGAGCAGTACTTC. This gives the protein CASSWGLATYEQYF.

The chain is built from TRBV28 and TRBJ1-2, with TRBD1 as a possible D gene (5 bases). The CDR3 spans 14 residues. With 3 bases removed from V and 2 bases from J, the gap between germline ends came to 10 bases. In germline, CDR1 is MDHEN, CDR2 SYDVKM. This chain's CDR3 is CASSLGLLNYGYTF. The CDR3 region has the DNA TGTGCCAGCAGTTTGGGGCTGCTAAACTATGGCTACACCTTC.

The V and J genes are TRBV25-1 and TRBJ2-6; 10 nucleotides agree with TRBD2. CDR3 length: 17 residues. Germline CDR1 MGHDK, CDR2 SYGVNS. Losses at the gene ends were 5 bases for V and 0 bases for J; bases not matched to a gene: 4. CDR3: CASSTSGTISGANVLTF. The CDR3 nucleotides are TGTGCCAGCAGTACTAGCGGGACTATCTCTGGGGCCAACGTCCTGACTTTC.

This clonotype occurred many times. The gene calls are TRBV7-9 and TRBJ2-7; D tentatively fits TRBD1 or TRBD2 (7 bases each). This CDR3 contains 13 residues. Trimming stripped 8 bases from V and 4 bases from J, with 15 bases between. The germline V gene has CDR1 SEHNR and CDR2 FQNEAQ (reference sequence). This chain's CDR3 is CASGGDSLYEQYF. CDR3 bases: TGTGCCAGCGGGGGGGACAGTCTTTACGAGCAGTACTTC.

This clonotype showed up just a few times. V usage is TRBV3-1 and J usage is TRBJ2-6; no clear D gene. V shed 10 bases and J shed 1 base, with 5 bases lying between them. This CDR3 region has 12 residues. The germline V gene has CDR1 LGHDT and CDR2 YNNKEL (reference sequence). As DNA, the CDR3 is TGTGCCACCGAGTCTGGGGCCAACGTCCTGACTTTC. It specifies CATESGANVLTF. Complete variable domain (other parts from reference TRBV3-1 and TRBJ2-6): DTAVSQTPKYLVTQMGNDKSIKCEQNLGHDTMYWYKQDSKKFLKIMFSYNNKELIINETVPNRFSPKSPDKAHLNLHINSLELGDSAVYFCATESGANVLTFGAGSRLTVL.

The chain joins TRBV7-9 to TRBJ2-7; 7 bases map to TRBD2. In germline, CDR1 is SEHNR, CDR2 FQNEAQ (reference sequence). V trimming: 4 bases; J trimming: 2 bases; junction bases outside the gene matches: 8. This CDR3 spans 15 amino acids. CDR3: CASSSRTSRAYEQYF. Written as DNA, the CDR3 is TGTGCCAGCAGCTCCCGGACTAGTAGGGCCTACGAGCAGTACTTC.

Turning to this clonotype: This may arise from a read error, as a much more abundant clone is one base away. Since no conserved phenylalanine or tryptophan closes the CDR3, a read error is the likely cause. The chain couples TRBV6-6 to TRBJ1-1; no clear D gene. Germline values: CDR1 MNHNY, CDR2 SVGAGI (reference sequence). The CDR3 is 13 residues long. Trimming stripped 6 bases from V and 0 bases from J, with 8 bases between. In DNA, the CDR3 is TGTGCCAGCAGAATAAAAATGAACACTGAAGCTTTCTAT. It yields the protein CASRIKMNTEAFY.

Notes on this clonotype: Being one base from a much bigger clone, this may be a read error. V gene TRBV11-2 combines with J gene TRBJ2-7, with 7 bases that match TRBD2. The CDR3 is 17 amino acids. The V segment lost 3 bases and the J segment 1 base; nucleotides outside the gene matches: 12. Germline V lookup: CDR1 SGHAT, CDR2 FQNNGV. CDR3 sequence reads: CASSFDRTIGRSYEQYF. CDR3 bases: TGTGCCAGCAGCTTCGATCGGACTATCGGGAGGTCCTACGAGCAGTACTTC.

J is TRBJ2-2 and V is TRBV11-2, with D maybe TRBD1 (6 bases). The V end lost 5 bases, the J end lost 0 bases, and 16 bases lay between the germline ends. This CDR3 comprises 17 residues. Germline CDR1 is SGHAT and CDR2 is FQNNGV. The CDR3 sequence is CASSPSPQGANTGELFF. CDR3 nucleotide sequence: TGTGCCAGCAGCCCTTCTCCACAGGGTGCGAACACCGGGGAGCTGTTTTTT.

This clonotype was counted ten times or more. The chain joins TRBV3-1 to TRBJ2-3, with D perhaps matching TRBD2 (5 bases). Trimming removed 4 bases at V and 0 bases at J, with 11 bases between. The CDR3 runs 15 residues. Per the germline V gene, CDR1 is LGHDT and CDR2 is YNNKEL (reference sequence). The CDR3 loop reads CASSPTGSSTDTQYF. CDR3 DNA sequence: TGTGCCAGCAGCCCGACGGGATCGAGCACAGATACGCAGTATTTT.

The table lists this clonotype with a few counts. The rearrangement uses TRBV5-1 and TRBJ2-1; no clear D gene. CDR3 size: 15 residues. The germline V gene has CDR1 SGHRS and CDR2 YFSETQ. The V end was cut by 3 bases, the J end by 0 bases, with 10 bases between. The CDR3 spells CASSSTANSYNEQFF. CDR3 nucleotides: TGCGCCAGCAGCTCCACAGCGAACTCCTACAATGAGCAGTTCTTC.

The rearrangement joins TRBV3-1 to TRBJ2-3, with 10 bases that match TRBD2. Germline trimming cut 5 bases from V and 3 bases from J; bases unmatched to any gene: 8. The CDR3 sequence is 16 residues long. CDR1 LGHDT and CDR2 YNNKEL come from the germline V gene (reference sequence). This CDR3 is CASSVQAGGGTDTQYF. In DNA, the CDR3 is TGTGCCAGCAGCGTCCAAGCGGGAGGGGGTACAGATACGCAGTATTTT.

In its sample, this clonotype was seen many times. V is TRBV5-1 and J is TRBJ2-3; possible D gene TRBD1, 5 bases. The CDR3 runs 15 residues. The V end was cut by 0 bases, the J end by 1 base, with 9 bases between. The germline V gene encodes CDR1 SGHRS and CDR2 YFSETQ. CDR3 nucleotides: TGCGCCAGCAGCTTGGCCAGGGCTGGCACAGATACGCAGTATTTT. Protein: CASSLARAGTDTQYF. The full variable domain, with the rest looked up from reference TRBV5-1 and TRBJ2-3, is KAGVTQTPRYLIKTRGQQVTLSCSPISGHRSVSWYQQTPGQGLQFLFEYFSETQRNKGNFPGRFSGRQFSNSRSEMNVSTLELGDSALYLCASSLARAGTDTQYFGPGTRLTVL.

This chain joins TRBV7-2 and TRBJ1-2; 12 nucleotides line up with TRBD1. V was clipped by 5 bases and J by 4 bases; unmatched bases: 8. The CDR3 has 16 residues. The germline CDR1 and CDR2 sequences are SGHTA and FQGNSA. The CDR3 spells CASSPAGTGGIYGYTF. Here the CDR3 DNA reads TGTGCCAGCAGCCCGGCCGGGACAGGGGGCATCTATGGCTACACCTTC.

The chain joins TRBV3-1 to TRBJ1-5; D is ambiguous. V was pared by 5 bases and J by 3 bases, with 8 bases between. The CDR3 loop spans 13 amino acids. Germline V gene data show CDR1 as LGHDT and CDR2 as YNNKEL (reference sequence). The CDR3 loop is CASSRTSNQPQHF. CDR3 nucleotides: TGTGCCAGCAGCAGGACCTCCAATCAGCCCCAGCATTTT.

Only a few counts were recorded for this clonotype. J is TRBJ1-1 and V is TRBV7-6, with D uncertain. The CDR3 has 13 amino acids. V was cut by 6 bases and J by 3 bases, with 11 bases left in between. Per the germline V gene, CDR1 is SGHVS and CDR2 is FNYEAQ. CDR3 in amino acids: CASRLARDTEAFF. The CDR3 DNA reads TGTGCCAGCAGACTCGCCCGGGACACTGAAGCTTTCTTT.

This clonotype was seen a handful of times. This sequence joins TRBV12-3 or TRBV12-4 and TRBJ2-5, with D perhaps matching TRBD2 (6 bases). Trimming pared 6 bases from V and 5 bases from J, leaving 16 bases between. This CDR3 spans 14 amino acids. The CDR3 bases are TGTGCCAGCAGCAGAGCAGGAGGGGCTGAGACCCAGTACTTC. This gives the protein CASSRAGGAETQYF.

This clonotype was counted at least ten times. The rearrangement joins TRBV6-5 to TRBJ2-3; 12 positions agree with TRBD2. Germline V gene data show CDR1 as MNHEY and CDR2 as SVGAGI. The CDR3 spans 15 residues. V shed 5 bases, J shed 4 bases, and the junction held 4 bases outside the gene matches. Written as DNA, the CDR3 is TGTGCCAGCAGTACTCTAGCGGGAGGGTCAGATACGCAGTATTTT. Translation gives CASSTLAGGSDTQYF.

The V and J genes are TRBV25-1 and TRBJ2-3; 11 bases line up with TRBD2. Looked up from germline, CDR1 is MGHDK and CDR2 is SYGVNS. The CDR3 runs 14 residues. The ends lost 3 bases at V and 4 bases at J; junction bases unmatched: 0. The CDR3 DNA reads as TGTGCCAGCAGTGAGGGACTAGCGGCAGATACGCAGTATTTT. The encoded protein is CASSEGLAADTQYF. Together with reference TRBV25-1 and TRBJ2-3, the CDR3 gives the full variable domain: EADIYQTPRYLVIGTGKKITLECSQTMGHDKMYWYQQDPGMELHLIHYSYGVNSTEKGDLSSESTVSRIRTEHFPLTLESARPSHTSQYLCASSEGLAADTQYFGPGTRLTVL.

This clonotype was picked up a small number of times. The V and J genes are TRBV7-6 and TRBJ2-7, with D possibly matching TRBD2 (6 bases). V was trimmed by 5 bases and J by 7 bases, leaving 18 bases between them. Germline V gene sequence: CDR1 SGHVS, CDR2 FNYEAQ. The CDR3 extends over 14 amino acids. CDR3 region: CASSLSGTYAEQYF. Here the CDR3 DNA reads TGTGCCAGCAGCCTTAGCGGAACCTACGCGGAGCAGTACTTC.